This T cell receptor beta chain was captured by sequencing in a study of cytomegalovirus exposure and HLA in healthy donors. About the study: Among fewer than 500 genotyped donors, approximately 80% fell in the Caucasian-associated ancestry cluster.

In the case of this clone: The target antigen is unknown.

CDR1 and CDR2 from the germline V gene are MDHEN and SYDVKM. The CDR3 spans 12 residues. V shed 8 bases and J shed 4 bases, with 10 bases lying between them. Study-level results: Segments of the TCR beta V type were, in most cases, productive about 90% or about 30% of the time in an earlier analysis. The authors reported that TCR beta sequences could predict HLA-A and HLA-B alleles. These predictions were accurate for most subjects in the first cohort.

The PCR employed 60 Vbeta primers together with 13 Jbeta primers. In the authors' workflow: In a later analysis, around 11 million of approximately 86 million unique beta chains occurred in at least two donors. Assay used: immunoSEQ multiplex PCR; TCRdb lists only in-frame clones, some missing. V, J and clone size are those of that table, while D and trimming were read from the DNA. The table shows roughly 100,000 clones, with almost 85% occurring only once. The V and J genes are TRBV28 and TRBJ2-3, with D possibly being TRBD2 (6 bases). Sequencing used PBMCs. This sequence originates from a woman in her late teens or twenties in good health and CMV-seropositive. In DNA, the CDR3 is TGTGCCAGCGGGAGGAGTCCAGATACGCAGTATTTT. It codes for CASGRSPDTQYF.